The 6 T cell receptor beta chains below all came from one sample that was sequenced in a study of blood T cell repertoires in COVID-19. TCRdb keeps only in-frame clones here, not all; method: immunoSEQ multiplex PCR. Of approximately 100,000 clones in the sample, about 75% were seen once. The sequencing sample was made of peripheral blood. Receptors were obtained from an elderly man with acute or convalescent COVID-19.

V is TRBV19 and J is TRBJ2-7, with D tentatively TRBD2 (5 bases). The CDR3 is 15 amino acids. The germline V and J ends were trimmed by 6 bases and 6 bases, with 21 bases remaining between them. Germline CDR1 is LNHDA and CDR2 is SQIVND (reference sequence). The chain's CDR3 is CASSRESVGVLEQYF. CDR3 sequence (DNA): TGTGCCAGTAGCCGGGAAAGCGTAGGCGTCCTCGAGCAGTACTTC.

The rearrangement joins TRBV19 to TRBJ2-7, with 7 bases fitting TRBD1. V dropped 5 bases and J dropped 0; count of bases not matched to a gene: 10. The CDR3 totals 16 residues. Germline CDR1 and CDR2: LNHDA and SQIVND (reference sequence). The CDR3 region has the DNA TGTGCCAGTAGTTCTATCCGGGACAGCGGCTCCTACGAGCAGTACTTC. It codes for CASSSIRDSGSYEQYF.

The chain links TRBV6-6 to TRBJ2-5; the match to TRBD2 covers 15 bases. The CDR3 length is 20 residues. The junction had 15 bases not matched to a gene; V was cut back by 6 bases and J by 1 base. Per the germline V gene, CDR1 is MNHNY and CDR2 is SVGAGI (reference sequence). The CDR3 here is CASSLLPGLAGGGSQETQYF. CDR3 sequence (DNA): TGTGCCAGCAGCCTATTACCGGGACTAGCGGGAGGAGGGAGCCAAGAGACCCAGTACTTC.

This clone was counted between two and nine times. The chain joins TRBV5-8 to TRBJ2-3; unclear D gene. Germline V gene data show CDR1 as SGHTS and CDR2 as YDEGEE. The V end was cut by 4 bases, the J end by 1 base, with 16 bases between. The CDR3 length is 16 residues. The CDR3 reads CASSDTVRSRTDTQYF. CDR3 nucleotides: TGTGCCAGCAGCGATACAGTTCGCAGTCGCACAGATACGCAGTATTTT.

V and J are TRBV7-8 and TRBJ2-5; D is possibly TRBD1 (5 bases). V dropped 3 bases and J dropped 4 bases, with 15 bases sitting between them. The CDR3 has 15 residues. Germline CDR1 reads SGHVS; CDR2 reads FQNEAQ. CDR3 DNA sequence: TGTGCCAGCAGCTTTGGGGCGCAGTCCGGAGAGACCCAGTACTTC. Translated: CASSFGAQSGETQYF.

CDR3 region: CASSRRGSYEQYF. The CDR3 nucleotides are TGTGCCAGCAGCCGCAGGGGATCCTACGAGCAGTACTTC. This chain links TRBV28 with TRBJ2-7, with D possibly being TRBD1 (6 bases). This CDR3 has 13 amino acids. The germline gives CDR1 MDHEN, CDR2 SYDVKM. V lost 6 bases, J lost 1 base, and 10 bases lay in between.